This TCR beta chain was identified during a study of PD-1 blockade in classical Hodgkin lymphoma. Sequenced by immunoSEQ multiplex PCR; TCRdb stores in-frame clones only, minus some. The table lists about 30,000 clones, 60% to 75% of them singletons. This clone was seen just once. Germline CDR1 reads SNHLY; CDR2 reads FYNNEI. V lost 6 bases, J lost 17 bases, and 17 bases lay in between. The CDR3 runs 12 residues. All patients experienced relapse after autologous stem cell transplantation, and brentuximab vedotin exposure was variable. When best responses were assessed, they were complete response, partial response or progressive disease.

The sequence came from a human donor with classical Hodgkin lymphoma. Sequenced here: peripheral blood mononuclear cells (PBMCs), sampled before the second cycle of nivolumab. V gene TRBV2 combines with J gene TRBJ2-6; D gene ambiguous. CDR3 sequence (DNA): TGTGCCAGCAGCGTCCGACGGCAGTTTATGACTTTC. Translated, it gives CASSVRRQFMTF.